One sample yielded the 32 T cell receptor beta chains listed below, sequenced in a study of vaccination and CD4 T cells after COVID-19. Cultured CD4+ T cell DNA was sequenced using the Oncomine TCR Beta short-read assay. TCRdb analysed the PCR reads with MiXCR anew, one entry per CDR3 protein. The table records some 17,000 distinct CDR3 sequences, 55% to 65% of them present only once. Their specific antigens are unknown. Treatment of the sample: roughly 10-day PBMC culture with coronavirus spike peptide pools or control peptides (ViraFEST assay). The sequences come from CD4+ T cells from blood, cultured in vitro, collected after SARS-CoV-2 vaccination. The receptor set was obtained from a human donor who had recovered from COVID-19.

The V and J genes are TRBV5-4 and TRBJ1-6, with TRBD1 matching over 9 bases. CDR1 and CDR2 from the germline V gene are SGHNT and YYREEE (reference sequence). The CDR3 is made up of 14 amino acids. Unmatched junction bases numbered 2, after V lost 4 bases and J lost 6 bases. The DNA for the CDR3 is TGTGCCAGCAGCCTGGACAGGGGTAATTCACCCCTCCACTTT. Its protein is CASSLDRGNSPLHF.

In its sample, this clonotype was seen a few times. The chain couples TRBV27 to TRBJ2-3; 8 bases agree with TRBD2. The CDR3 runs to 13 residues. With V trimmed by 7 bases and J by 8 bases, 8 bases remained unmatched. The germline V gene has CDR1 MNHEY and CDR2 SMNVEV (reference sequence). CDR3 DNA sequence: TGTGCCAGCAAAGCGGGAGCCAGTAGTACGCAGTATTTT. Residues: CASKAGASSTQYF.

This clonotype was picked up a small number of times. V gene TRBV7-2 combines with J gene TRBJ1-1, with 9 bases matching TRBD1. The CDR3 has 15 amino acids. V dropped 1 base and J dropped 2; count of bases not matched to a gene: 2. CDR1 and CDR2 (germline): SGHTA, FQGNSA. The CDR3 DNA sequence: TGTGCCAGCAGCTTAGGACAGGGGGTCAACACTGAAGCTTTCTTT. Translation: CASSLGQGVNTEAFF.

The chain links TRBV6-2 or TRBV6-3 to TRBJ1-5; D gene ambiguous. Germline assignment: CDR1 MNHEY and CDR2 SVGEGT. The V end lost 6 bases, the J end lost 8 bases, and 20 bases lay between the germline ends. CDR3 length: 15 amino acids. CDR3 bases: TGTGCCAGCAGAACCGGCGGGTATGACTTGGAGCCCCAGCATTTT. Its translation: CASRTGGYDLEPQHF.

V gene TRBV27 combines with J gene TRBJ1-5, with D uncertain. The V gene's germline CDR1 is MNHEY and CDR2 SMNVEV (reference sequence). Trimming left V 6 bases short and J 5 bases short, with 11 bases between. CDR3 length equals 13 residues. The CDR3 loop is CASSHTLDQPQHF. The CDR3 DNA reads TGTGCCAGCAGCCATACCCTGGATCAGCCCCAGCATTTT.

The rearrangement uses TRBV7-3 and TRBJ2-3; 7 bases are a match to TRBD2. In germline, CDR1 is SGHTA, CDR2 FQGTGA. This CDR3 has 15 amino acids. V shed 5 bases and J 4 bases; nucleotides not matched to a gene: 9. The CDR3 DNA reads TGTGCCAGCAGCCGTCGGGCTAGCGGTCCAGATACGCAGTATTTT. Translating gives CASSRRASGPDTQYF.

In its sample, this clonotype was seen a few times. This chain joins TRBV5-4 and TRBJ1-2; TRBD1 is a possible D gene (5 bases). V was pared by 0 bases and J by 2 bases, with 5 bases between. The CDR3 loop spans 13 amino acids. Germline lookup yields CDR1 SGHNT and CDR2 YYREEE (reference sequence). In DNA, the CDR3 is TGTGCCAGCAGCTTGGACAGGAACTATGGCTACACCTTC. Its translation: CASSLDRNYGYTF.

This chain joins TRBV24-1 and TRBJ1-2, with a tentative D call TRBD1 (5 bases). The CDR3 loop spans 12 amino acids. V lost 7 bases and J lost 4, with 9 bases in between. Germline V lookup: CDR1 KGHDR, CDR2 SFDVKD. CDR3 amino acids: CATSRDGYGYTF. DNA for the CDR3: TGTGCCACCAGCCGGGACGGCTATGGCTACACCTTC.

Only one count was recorded for this clonotype. The gene calls are TRBV19 and TRBJ1-5; D is uncertain. Trimming left V 5 bases short and J 5 bases short, with 7 bases between. The CDR3 runs to 12 residues. Germline V gene data show CDR1 as LNHDA and CDR2 as SQIVND (reference sequence). Here the CDR3 reads CASSPDYQPQHF. The CDR3 DNA reads as TGTGCCAGTAGTCCGGACTATCAGCCCCAGCATTTT.

The chain uses TRBV5-1 and TRBJ1-6; a weak D match, TRBD1 (6 bases). This CDR3 region has 14 residues. Trimming took off 5 bases at V and 7 bases at J, with 13 bases between the two ends. Germline V lookup: CDR1 SGHRS, CDR2 YFSETQ. The CDR3 here is CASRGGAGNSPLHF. CDR3 in DNA: TGCGCCAGCAGGGGGGGCGCGGGGAATTCACCCCTCCACTTT.

This clonotype has only a few counts. The V call is TRBV20-1, the J call TRBJ2-5, with 9 bases aligning to TRBD1. This CDR3 contains 14 residues. Germline CDR1 and CDR2: DFQATT and SNEGSKA (reference sequence). Losses at the gene ends were 6 bases for V and 5 bases for J; bases not matched to a gene: 10. CDR3 in amino acids: CSAIGGQGRETQYF. CDR3 bases: TGCAGTGCCATAGGGGGACAGGGCCGGGAGACCCAGTACTTC.

V and J are TRBV30 and TRBJ1-1, with D possibly being TRBD1 (6 bases). CDR1 is GTSNPN, CDR2 SVGIG, per germline (reference sequence). This CDR3 spans 13 amino acids. Trimming shortened V by 4 bases and J by 6 bases, and 15 bases separated the two germline ends. This CDR3 reads CAWTLGTRSEAFF. The CDR3 nucleotides are TGTGCCTGGACCCTAGGGACACGATCTGAAGCTTTCTTT.

The rearrangement links TRBV6-5 to TRBJ1-5; D is unresolved. CDR3 size: 13 residues. Germline loops: CDR1 MNHEY, CDR2 SVGAGI. With 2 bases removed from V and 4 bases from J, the gap between germline ends came to 6 bases. CDR3: CASSYTLNQPQHF. DNA of the CDR3: TGTGCCAGCAGTTACACTCTGAATCAGCCCCAGCATTTT.

The chain's CDR3 is CASSPGQSGTEAFF. CDR3 nucleotide sequence: TGTGCCAGCTCACCAGGACAGTCGGGCACTGAAGCTTTCTTT. The chain recombines TRBV18 with TRBJ1-1, with D possibly being TRBD1 (6 bases). Germline V lookup: CDR1 KGHSH, CDR2 LQKENI. Deletions cut 2 bases from V and 4 bases from J, with 11 bases between. The CDR3 runs 14 residues.

The chain employs TRBV11-3 and TRBJ2-7; D perhaps matches TRBD2 (5 bases). With 5 bases removed from V and 3 bases from J, the gap between germline ends came to 14 bases. The V gene's germline CDR1 is SGHNT and CDR2 YENEEA. This CDR3 comprises 14 residues. The CDR3 here is CASSQRARYYEQYF. The CDR3 DNA follows: TGTGCCAGCAGCCAGAGGGCCCGTTACTACGAGCAGTACTTC.

The rearrangement links TRBV19 to TRBJ2-5; the D gene could be TRBD1 or TRBD2 (5 bases each). The CDR3 is made up of 14 amino acids. CDR1 and CDR2 from the germline V gene are LNHDA and SQIVND (reference sequence). Trimming took off 5 bases at V and 5 bases at J, with 15 bases between the two ends. CDR3 region: CASSRGRATETQYF. In DNA form, the CDR3 reads TGTGCCAGTAGTCGGGGCAGGGCGACGGAGACCCAGTACTTC. Using reference TRBV19 and TRBJ2-5 for the parts outside the CDR3, the full variable domain is DGGITQSPKYLFRKEGQNVTLSCEQNLNHDAMYWYRQDPGQGLRLIYYSQIVNDFQKGDIAEGYSVSREKKESFPLTVTSAQKNPTAFYLCASSRGRATETQYFGPGTRLLVL.

The chain carries TRBV19 and TRBJ1-2; 8 bases align to TRBD1. There are 17 residues in the CDR3. Germline trimming cut 1 base from V and 2 bases from J; bases unmatched to any gene: 9. CDR1 is LNHDA and CDR2 is SQIVND in the germline V gene (reference sequence). This chain's CDR3 is CASSIGFQGARNYGYTF. In DNA form, the CDR3 reads TGTGCCAGTAGTATAGGTTTCCAGGGGGCGCGGAACTATGGCTACACCTTC. Combining the CDR3 with reference TRBV19 and TRBJ1-2 gives the whole variable domain DGGITQSPKYLFRKEGQNVTLSCEQNLNHDAMYWYRQDPGQGLRLIYYSQIVNDFQKGDIAEGYSVSREKKESFPLTVTSAQKNPTAFYLCASSIGFQGARNYGYTFGSGTRLTVV.

The gene calls are TRBV20-1 and TRBJ2-5; D is unclear. Germline lookup yields CDR1 DFQATT and CDR2 SNEGSKA (reference sequence). Trimming pared 1 base from V and 0 bases from J, leaving 12 bases between. The CDR3 consists of 15 residues. The CDR3 DNA follows: TGCAGTGCTAGAGTTGAGCCAGGCCACCAAGAGACCCAGTACTTC. Protein: CSARVEPGHQETQYF.

This clonotype turned up a few times. The V call is TRBV19, the J call TRBJ1-5, with 7 bases matching TRBD1. The CDR3 is made up of 16 amino acids. The ends lost 10 bases at V and 6 bases at J; junction bases unmatched: 18. Germline assignment: CDR1 LNHDA and CDR2 SQIVND (reference sequence). The CDR3 here is CATQGTAIAGRQPQHF. The CDR3 nucleotides read TGTGCCACGCAAGGGACAGCAATAGCCGGGCGTCAGCCCCAGCATTTT.

The chain recombines TRBV5-4 with TRBJ2-1, with 7 bases lining up with TRBD2. V was pared by 0 bases and J by 6 bases, with 12 bases of the junction left unmatched. The CDR3 runs to 17 residues. In germline, CDR1 is SGHNT, CDR2 YYREEE (reference sequence). DNA for the CDR3: TGTGCCAGCAGCTTGGAGGGTATCCCTAGCGGAAGCAATGAGCAGTTCTTC. Encoded protein: CASSLEGIPSGSNEQFF.

The chain joins TRBV20-1 to TRBJ1-2; 7 positions agree with TRBD1. Germline V lookup: CDR1 DFQATT, CDR2 SNEGSKA (reference sequence). Trimming cost V 6 bases and J 4 bases; bases outside gene matches: 5. The length of the CDR3 is 12 residues. The CDR3 sequence is CSARQGGYGYTF. The CDR3 DNA reads as TGCAGTGCGAGACAGGGTGGCTATGGCTACACCTTC.

V gene TRBV27 combines with J gene TRBJ1-5; 7 bases map to TRBD1. The CDR3 loop spans 15 amino acids. Trimming took 6 bases from V and 5 from J; bases not matched to a gene: 10. Per the germline V gene, CDR1 is MNHEY and CDR2 is SMNVEV (reference sequence). The CDR3 DNA reads as TGTGCCAGCAGGCCGAGAGGGACAGCAGATCAGCCCCAGCATTTT. Translated, it gives CASRPRGTADQPQHF.

J is TRBJ2-1 and V is TRBV5-6; TRBD2 matches at 15 bases. Losses at the gene ends were 1 base for V and 4 bases for J; bases not matched to a gene: 12. The germline V gene encodes CDR1 SGHDT and CDR2 YYEEEE. This CDR3 spans 20 amino acids. CDR3 region: CASSLPSFGTSGRKYNEQFF. The CDR3 DNA reads as TGTGCCAGCAGCTTGCCATCCTTCGGGACTAGCGGGAGGAAGTACAATGAGCAGTTCTTC. The complete variable domain, with remaining parts taken from reference TRBV5-6 and TRBJ2-1, reads DAGVTQSPTHLIKTRGQQVTLRCSPKSGHDTVSWYQQALGQGPQFIFQYYEEEERQRGNFPDRFSGHQFPNYSSELNVNALLLGDSALYLCASSLPSFGTSGRKYNEQFFGPGTRLTVL.

V usage is TRBV19 and J usage is TRBJ2-4; tentatively, D is TRBD1 (8 bases). Trimming left V 7 bases short and J 5 bases short, with 21 bases between. This CDR3 is 16 amino acids long. Per germline, CDR1 LNHDA and CDR2 SQIVND (reference sequence). Here the CDR3 DNA reads TGTGCCAGTACCAAGGGACAGGTGGGGGGGGAAAACATTCAGTACTTC. Its translation is CASTKGQVGGENIQYF.

J is TRBJ2-5 and V is TRBV6-1, with D unclear. V was pared by 5 bases and J by 5 bases, with 18 bases between. CDR3 length: 15 amino acids. The germline CDR1 and CDR2 sequences are MNHNS and SASEGT. The CDR3 protein is CASSSTFGFEETQYF. CDR3 DNA sequence: TGTGCCAGCAGTAGCACGTTCGGGTTCGAGGAGACCCAGTACTTC.

This chain uses TRBV11-3 with TRBJ2-3; no firm D call. There are 12 residues in the CDR3. CDR1 and CDR2 from the germline V gene are SGHNT and YENEEA. V shed 5 bases and J shed 3 bases, with 6 bases lying between them. CDR3 in amino acids: CASSPHTDTQYF. The CDR3 DNA reads as TGTGCCAGCAGCCCTCATACAGATACGCAGTATTTT.

The rearrangement joins TRBV2 to TRBJ1-2, with no clear D. This CDR3 has 10 amino acids. Trimming took 8 bases from V and 10 from J, leaving 11 bases between them. Germline CDR1 reads SNHLY; CDR2 reads FYNNEI. CDR3 loop: CASSAWDYTF. The CDR3, as DNA: TGTGCCAGCTCGGCGTGGGACTACACCTTC.

V and J are TRBV30 and TRBJ1-3; D perhaps matches TRBD1 (5 bases). Germline CDR1 is GTSNPN and CDR2 is SVGIG (reference sequence). The CDR3 contains 13 residues. The germline V and J ends were trimmed by 0 bases and 4 bases, with 7 bases remaining between them. CDR3 nucleotides: TGTGCCTGGAGTGTGGCAGGGGGAAACACCATATATTTT. Its translation is CAWSVAGGNTIYF.

This sequence joins TRBV11-2 and TRBJ2-5; tentative D call: TRBD2 (5 bases). Germline CDR1 and CDR2: SGHAT and FQNNGV. This CDR3 has 15 amino acids. The V end was cut by 5 bases, the J end by 4 bases, with 17 bases between. The CDR3 bases are TGTGCCAGCAGCACTGAGACTACGACGACAGAGACCCAGTACTTC. Its translation is CASSTETTTTETQYF.

The V call is TRBV20-1, the J call TRBJ2-4, with TRBD2 identical over 8 bases. From germline, CDR1 is DFQATT and CDR2 SNEGSKA (reference sequence). The CDR3 runs to 15 residues. V lost 0 bases to trimming and J lost 3 bases; unmatched junction nucleotides: 4. The CDR3 loop reads CSAREPLAGKNIQYF. CDR3 in DNA: TGCAGTGCTAGAGAACCGCTAGCGGGCAAAAACATTCAGTACTTC.

The sample holds a few counts of this clonotype. The chain employs TRBV27 and TRBJ1-1; D is ambiguous. Germline V gives CDR1 MNHEY, CDR2 SMNVEV (reference sequence). Trimming cost V 6 bases and J 1 base, with 3 bases left between them. CDR3 length equals 11 residues. For the CDR3, the DNA is TGTGCCAGCAGGAGGAACACTGAAGCTTTCTTT. It encodes CASRRNTEAFF.

This clonotype was detected a few times. The chain combines TRBV27 with TRBJ1-2; D not resolved. There are 12 residues in the CDR3. Germline V gene lookup returns CDR1 MNHEY and CDR2 SMNVEV (reference sequence). Trimming left V 4 bases short and J 6 bases short, with 9 bases between. CDR3 sequence reads: CASSSGINGYTF. The CDR3 bases are TGTGCCAGCAGTTCCGGAATCAATGGCTACACCTTC.